These 27 T cell receptor beta chains originate from one sample sequenced in a study of Ad26.COV2.S vaccination and SARS-CoV-2 variants. Some clones are missing from TCRdb's copy, which holds only in-frame ones; the method was immunoSEQ multiplex PCR. The profile covers fewer than 400,000 clones, with just over 85% appearing a single time and 1.9% taken by the ten largest. Treatment noted: around 19 received Ad26.COV2.S at low or high dose, single or two shots; about 5 received placebo; per-sample allocation not given. Sampling was performed 63 days after the first vaccine or placebo injection. The sample in question was peripheral blood, obtained in a trial of Ad26.COV2.S vaccine versus placebo. These receptors were collected from a person aged 18-60 years who received the Ad26.COV2.S COVID-19 vaccine or a placebo.

The rearrangement links TRBV18 to TRBJ1-5; D not certain. The CDR3 extends over 12 amino acids. V lost 3 bases and J 7 bases, leaving 7 bases between the germline ends. Looked up from germline, CDR1 is KGHSH and CDR2 is LQKENI. The CDR3 region has the DNA TGTGCCAGCTCACCGTCCGGCCAGCCCCAGCATTTT. Translating gives CASSPSGQPQHF.

The chain employs TRBV14 and TRBJ2-5; 7 bases are a match to TRBD2. CDR1 and CDR2 from the germline V gene are SGHDN and FVKESK. The CDR3 length is 16 residues. The V segment lost 1 base and the J segment 5 bases; nucleotides outside the gene matches: 10. CDR3: CASSQVMPGGYETQYF. The CDR3 DNA sequence: TGTGCCAGCAGCCAAGTTATGCCGGGGGGATACGAGACCCAGTACTTC.

The V gene is TRBV21-1, the J gene TRBJ2-7; the D segment call TRBD1 is taken from the table without a DNA check. TRBV21-1 corresponds to a pseudogene. The CDR3 totals 11 residues. This CDR3 reads CASSCRGQGDF. In nucleotides, the CDR3 is TGTGCCAGCAGCTGCCGCGGACAGGGGGATTTC.

This chain joins TRBV2 and TRBJ2-7; D call uncertain. Germline CDR1 reads SNHLY; CDR2 reads FYNNEI. V lost 0 bases to trimming and J lost 0 bases, with 6 bases between them. This CDR3 contains 14 residues. The CDR3 sequence: CASSEAIRSYEQYF. DNA of the CDR3: TGTGCCAGCAGTGAAGCGATCCGCTCCTACGAGCAGTACTTC. Based on the CDR3 plus reference TRBV2 and TRBJ2-7, the full variable domain is EPEVTQTPSHQVTQMGQEVILRCVPISNHLYFYWYRQILGQKVEFLVSFYNNEISEKSEIFDDQFSVERPDGSNFTLKIRSTKLEDSAMYFCASSEAIRSYEQYFGPGTRLTVT.

This clone was detected only once. V gene TRBV25-1 combines with J gene TRBJ2-2; weak D call: TRBD1 (6 bases). V was cut by 5 bases and J by 3 bases, with 10 bases left in between. The germline CDR1 and CDR2 sequences are MGHDK and SYGVNS. The CDR3 has 14 residues. The chain's CDR3 is CASSSGQYTGELFF. The CDR3 DNA reads as TGTGCCAGCAGTTCAGGACAGTACACCGGGGAGCTGTTTTTT. The whole variable domain, remainder taken from reference TRBV25-1 and TRBJ2-2, is EADIYQTPRYLVIGTGKKITLECSQTMGHDKMYWYQQDPGMELHLIHYSYGVNSTEKGDLSSESTVSRIRTEHFPLTLESARPSHTSQYLCASSSGQYTGELFFGEGSRLTVL.

The chain uses TRBV7-6 and TRBJ2-2, with 11 bases fitting TRBD2. The CDR3 has 15 amino acids. Germline values: CDR1 SGHVS, CDR2 FNYEAQ. J gave up 7 bases and V 3 bases, and 4 bases lay outside the gene matches. The CDR3, as DNA: TGTGCCAGCAGCTTTAGCGGGGGGGCAAACGGGGAGCTGTTTTTT. This codes for CASSFSGGANGELFF.

This clone came up a few times. The chain joins TRBV18 to TRBJ1-1; no definite D call. The V gene lost 3 bases and the J gene lost 3 bases, with 8 bases spanning the gap. CDR1 and CDR2 from the germline V gene are KGHSH and LQKENI. This CDR3 has 13 amino acids. CDR3 protein: CASSPIQYTEAFF. The CDR3 nucleotides are TGTGCCAGCTCACCTATCCAGTACACTGAAGCTTTCTTT.

The genes are TRBV20-1 and TRBJ2-7; D possibly corresponds to TRBD2 (6 bases). V was shortened by 7 bases and J by 5 bases, with 12 bases between the two germline ends. The germline CDR1 and CDR2 sequences are DFQATT and SNEGSKA (reference sequence). This CDR3 spans 11 amino acids. CDR3 nucleotide sequence: TGCAGTGGGGGGGTTCCTCACGAGCAGTACTTC. It encodes CSGGVPHEQYF.

The genes are TRBV12-2 and TRBJ1-6. TRBV12-2 is termed a pseudogene. This CDR3 is built from 13 residues. The CDR3 spells CASRHRSDSPLHF. The CDR3 nucleotides read TGTGCAAGTCGCCATCGCTCGGATTCACCCCTCCACTTT.

The V gene is TRBV6-6, the J gene TRBJ1-5; possible D gene TRBD1, 6 bases. Per the germline V gene, CDR1 is MNHNY and CDR2 is SVGAGI (reference sequence). The CDR3 spans 12 residues. Between the trimmed V and J ends, which lost 3 bases and 9 bases, there was a span of 9 bases. The CDR3 bases are TGTGCCAGCAGTTATATAGGGGGGCCCCAGCATTTT. Protein product: CASSYIGGPQHF.

This clone was detected only a few times. This chain links TRBV7-9 with TRBJ2-7; D ambiguous. Germline V gene data show CDR1 as SEHNR and CDR2 as FQNEAQ (reference sequence). Trimming removed 1 base from V and 0 bases from J, with 7 bases in between. This CDR3 is built from 14 residues. CDR3 in amino acids: CASSLVGISYEQYF. In DNA form, the CDR3 reads TGTGCCAGCAGCTTAGTGGGGATCTCCTACGAGCAGTACTTC.

In its sample, this clone was seen a few times. The genes are TRBV30 and TRBJ1-5; D perhaps matches TRBD1 (5 bases). Per the germline V gene, CDR1 is GTSNPN and CDR2 is SVGIG (reference sequence). V shed 4 bases and J shed 6 bases, with 13 bases lying between them. The length of the CDR3 is 13 residues. CDR3 amino acids: CAWTNTGGQPQHF. In nucleotides, the CDR3 is TGTGCCTGGACCAATACGGGGGGTCAGCCCCAGCATTTT.

The chain employs TRBV7-9 and TRBJ1-4; D perhaps matches TRBD1 (5 bases). Trimming pared 5 bases from V and 6 bases from J, leaving 13 bases between. CDR3 length: 14 residues. Germline V CDR1 and CDR2: SEHNR, FQNEAQ (reference sequence). CDR3 loop: CASSLQGVYEKLFF. The CDR3 DNA follows: TGTGCCAGCAGCCTCCAGGGAGTATATGAAAAACTGTTTTTT.

The chain has TRBV7-2 and TRBJ1-5, with a weak D call TRBD1 (5 bases). Germline V gives CDR1 SGHTA, CDR2 FQGNSA. The CDR3 runs to 13 residues. V dropped 4 bases and J dropped 5 bases, with 9 bases sitting between them. CDR3 nucleotides: TGTGCCAGCAGCTACCAGGGTGATCAGCCCCAGCATTTT. Its translation is CASSYQGDQPQHF.

This chain connects TRBV7-9 to TRBJ1-1; D ambiguous. Trimming took 4 bases from V and 5 from J, leaving 14 bases between them. The CDR3 sequence is 14 residues long. Germline-derived CDR1 and CDR2 are SEHNR and FQNEAQ (reference sequence). CDR3 amino acids: CASSWSGRITEAFF. The CDR3 bases are TGTGCCAGCAGCTGGAGTGGACGGATTACTGAAGCTTTCTTT. The entire variable domain, with the rest obtained from reference TRBV7-9 and TRBJ1-1, is as follows: DTGVSQNPRHKITKRGQNVTFRCDPISEHNRLYWYRQTLGQGPEFLTYFQNEAQLEKSRLLSDRFSAERPKGSFSTLEIQRTEQGDSAMYLCASSWSGRITEAFFGQGTRLTVV.

The V and J genes are TRBV7-2 and TRBJ1-2, with 9 positions matching TRBD1. With V trimmed by 0 bases and J by 4 bases, 9 bases remained unmatched. The V gene's germline CDR1 is SGHTA and CDR2 FQGNSA. The CDR3 consists of 17 residues. The CDR3 bases are TGTGCCAGCAGCTTAGCCGGGACAGGGAAGGCTCGCTATGGCTACACCTTC. Protein sequence: CASSLAGTGKARYGYTF.

The V and J genes are TRBV7-9 and TRBJ2-5; D is ambiguous. Germline V gene lookup returns CDR1 SEHNR and CDR2 FQNEAQ (reference sequence). The V gene lost 0 bases and the J gene lost 5 bases, with 22 bases spanning the gap. This CDR3 is built from 18 residues. The CDR3 loop is CASSLAPPGFLLWETQYF. The CDR3 region has the DNA TGTGCCAGCAGCTTAGCCCCCCCCGGGTTCCTGCTTTGGGAGACCCAGTACTTC.

The chain couples TRBV30 to TRBJ1-1; no clear D. In germline, CDR1 is GTSNPN, CDR2 SVGIG (reference sequence). The CDR3 has 14 amino acids. Trimming left V 3 bases short and J 6 bases short, with 17 bases between. In DNA, the CDR3 is TGTGCCTGGAGACCCGAGGTCCGATTCTCTGAAGCTTTCTTT. Protein: CAWRPEVRFSEAFF. Full variable domain (missing parts from reference TRBV30 and TRBJ1-1): SQTIHQWPATLVQPVGSPLSLECTVEGTSNPNLYWYRQAAGRGLQLLFYSVGIGQISSEVPQNLSASRPQDRQFILSSKKLLLSDSGFYLCAWRPEVRFSEAFFGQGTRLTVV.

The rearrangement uses TRBV4-2 and TRBJ1-2; no clear D. CDR1 and CDR2 (germline): LGHNA, YNFKEQ. V was shortened by 0 bases and J by 3 bases, with 11 bases between the two germline ends. This CDR3 comprises 15 residues. CDR3 residues: CASSQDGVGYYGYTF. The DNA for the CDR3 is TGTGCCAGCAGCCAAGATGGGGTAGGCTACTATGGCTACACCTTC.

The V gene is TRBV2, the J gene TRBJ1-2; 8 bases are shared with TRBD1. The V gene end was trimmed by 5 bases and the J gene end by 0 bases; junction bases not matched to a gene: 8. The CDR3 loop spans 16 amino acids. Germline V lookup: CDR1 SNHLY, CDR2 FYNNEI. The CDR3 region is CASSLLGTGANYGYTF. As DNA, the CDR3 is TGTGCCAGCAGTCTCCTGGGGACAGGAGCTAACTATGGCTACACCTTC.

V gene TRBV2 combines with J gene TRBJ2-7; unclear D gene. This CDR3 spans 13 amino acids. CDR1 is SNHLY, CDR2 FYNNEI, per germline. V lost 1 base to trimming and J lost 2 bases, with 6 bases between them. Here the CDR3 reads CASSEDRTYEQYF. CDR3 DNA: TGTGCCAGCAGTGAAGACAGAACCTACGAGCAGTACTTC.

The chain combines TRBV30 with TRBJ2-7; D possibly corresponds to TRBD1 (5 bases). Germline V gene lookup returns CDR1 GTSNPN and CDR2 SVGIG (reference sequence). CDR3 length equals 14 residues. V lost 2 bases to trimming and J lost 5 bases, with 16 bases between them. The CDR3 is CAWSRSGLSNEQYF. CDR3 in DNA: TGTGCCTGGAGTCGATCAGGGCTTAGCAACGAGCAGTACTTC.

The CDR3 DNA sequence: TGTGCCAGCAGCTTAGGCCCAATGCCAAGCTATGGCTACACCTTC. Its protein product is CASSLGPMPSYGYTF. This rearrangement joins TRBV7-2 to TRBJ1-2; D is unresolved. Germline CDR1 SGHTA, CDR2 FQGNSA. V lost 1 base and J lost 4, with 13 bases in between. The CDR3 is 15 residues long.

The V gene is TRBV6-2 or TRBV6-3, the J gene TRBJ2-2; no clear D. Trimming took off 4 bases at V and 0 bases at J, with 9 bases between the two ends. This CDR3 has 15 amino acids. Germline V lookup: CDR1 MNHEY, CDR2 SVGEGT. The CDR3 DNA follows: TGTGCCAGCAGTTTGGCCGGGTCGAACACCGGGGAGCTGTTTTTT. This codes for CASSLAGSNTGELFF.

The chain couples TRBV18 to TRBJ1-1, with a possible D match to TRBD1 (6 bases). V lost 2 bases, J lost 4 bases, and 11 bases lay in between. The CDR3 is 14 residues long. Germline V lookup: CDR1 KGHSH, CDR2 LQKENI. The CDR3 loop is CASSPEGGGTEAFF. The CDR3 DNA follows: TGTGCCAGCTCACCAGAAGGGGGGGGCACTGAAGCTTTCTTT.

This rearrangement joins TRBV2 to TRBJ2-5; 11 bases match TRBD2. Trimming cost V 6 bases and J 8 bases; bases outside gene matches: 11. The CDR3 contains 15 residues. Germline CDR1 and CDR2: SNHLY and FYNNEI. The CDR3 reads CASRARLAGRLTQYF. The CDR3 coding sequence is TGTGCCAGCAGGGCCCGACTAGCGGGGCGTCTTACCCAGTACTTC.

The chain links TRBV7-2 to TRBJ1-1, with D unclear. Between the trimmed V and J ends, which lost 3 bases and 5 bases, there was a span of 10 bases. The CDR3 is 13 amino acids. Germline V lookup: CDR1 SGHTA, CDR2 FQGNSA. The CDR3 region has the DNA TGTGCCAGCAGCTTCCGGGGTAGGACTGAAGCTTTCTTT. Translating it yields CASSFRGRTEAFF.